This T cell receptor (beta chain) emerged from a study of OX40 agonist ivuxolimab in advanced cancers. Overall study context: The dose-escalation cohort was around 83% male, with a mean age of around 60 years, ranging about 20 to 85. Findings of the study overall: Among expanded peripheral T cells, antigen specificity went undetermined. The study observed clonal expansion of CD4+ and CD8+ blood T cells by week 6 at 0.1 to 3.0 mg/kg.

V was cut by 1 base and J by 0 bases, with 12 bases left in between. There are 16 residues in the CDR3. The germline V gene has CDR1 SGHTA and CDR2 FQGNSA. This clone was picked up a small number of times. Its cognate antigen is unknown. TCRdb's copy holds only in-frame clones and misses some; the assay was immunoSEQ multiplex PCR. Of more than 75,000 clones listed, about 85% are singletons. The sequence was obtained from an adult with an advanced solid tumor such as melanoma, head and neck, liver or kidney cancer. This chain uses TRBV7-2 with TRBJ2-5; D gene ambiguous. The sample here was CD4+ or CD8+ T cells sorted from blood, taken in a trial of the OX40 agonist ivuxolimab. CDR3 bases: TGTGCCAGCAGCTTAGTAGGTAGCAGTTACCAAGAGACCCAGTACTTC. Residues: CASSLVGSSYQETQYF.